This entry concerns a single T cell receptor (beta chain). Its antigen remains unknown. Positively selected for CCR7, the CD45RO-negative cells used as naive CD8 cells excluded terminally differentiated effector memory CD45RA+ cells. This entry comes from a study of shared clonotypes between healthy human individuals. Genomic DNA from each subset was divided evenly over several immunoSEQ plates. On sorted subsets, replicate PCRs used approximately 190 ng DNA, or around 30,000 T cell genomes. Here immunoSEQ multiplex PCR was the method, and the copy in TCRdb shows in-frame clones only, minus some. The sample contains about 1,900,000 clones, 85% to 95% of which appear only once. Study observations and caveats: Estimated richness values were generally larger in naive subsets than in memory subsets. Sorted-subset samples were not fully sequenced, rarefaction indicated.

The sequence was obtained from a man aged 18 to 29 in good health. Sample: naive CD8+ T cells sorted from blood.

The chain's CDR3 is CSVGEGREQYF. The DNA for the CDR3 is TGCAGCGTTGGAGAGGGTAGAGAGCAGTACTTC. The chain joins TRBV29-1 to TRBJ2-7, with D perhaps TRBD2 (5 bases). Germline V gene data show CDR1 as SQVTM and CDR2 as ANQGSEA. Trimming stripped 4 bases from V and 7 bases from J, with 11 bases between. This CDR3 spans 11 amino acids.